This T cell receptor beta chain emerged from a study of breast tumors, draining lymph nodes, adjacent tissues. In TCRdb, the multiplex PCR reads were re-called with MiXCR into one record per CDR3 protein. The sample lists 80,000 to 130,000 distinct CDR3 sequences, about 20% occurring once. V dropped 6 bases and J dropped 1 base, with 11 bases sitting between them. The CDR3 has 14 amino acids. In germline, CDR1 is MNHEY, CDR2 SMNVEV (reference sequence). Only a few counts were recorded for this clonotype. Its matching antigen is unknown. Breast cancer patients provided tissue from their axillary draining lymph nodes. General study results and limits: Data only fit, rather than demonstrated, lymph node origin of most tumor T cells. Tumor TCR diversity was below lymph nodes but above nontumor tissue. The data were judged consistent with most tumor T cells coming from lymph node and expanding in tumor. Compared with basal-like, luminal-like tumors shared significantly more repertoire with nontumor tissue.

The chain has TRBV27 and TRBJ2-3; no definite D call. The specimen sequenced was axillary lymph node tissue. The source is a female donor with breast cancer. Some clones in this sample may be carry-over from other donors' samples. CDR3: CASSPGGRTDTQYF. In DNA form, the CDR3 reads TGTGCCAGCAGCCCCGGCGGACGCACAGATACGCAGTATTTT.